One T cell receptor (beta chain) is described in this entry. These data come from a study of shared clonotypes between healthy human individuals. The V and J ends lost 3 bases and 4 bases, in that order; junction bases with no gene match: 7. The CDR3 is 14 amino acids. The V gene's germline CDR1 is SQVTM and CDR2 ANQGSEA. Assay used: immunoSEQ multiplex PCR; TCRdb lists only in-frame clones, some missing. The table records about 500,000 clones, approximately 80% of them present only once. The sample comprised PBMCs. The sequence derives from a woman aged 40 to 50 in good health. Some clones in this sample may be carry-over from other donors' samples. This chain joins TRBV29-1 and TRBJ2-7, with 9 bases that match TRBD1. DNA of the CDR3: TGCAGCGTTGACAAGGGGGGACAGGGTTACGAGCAGTACTTC. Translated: CSVDKGGQGYEQYF.